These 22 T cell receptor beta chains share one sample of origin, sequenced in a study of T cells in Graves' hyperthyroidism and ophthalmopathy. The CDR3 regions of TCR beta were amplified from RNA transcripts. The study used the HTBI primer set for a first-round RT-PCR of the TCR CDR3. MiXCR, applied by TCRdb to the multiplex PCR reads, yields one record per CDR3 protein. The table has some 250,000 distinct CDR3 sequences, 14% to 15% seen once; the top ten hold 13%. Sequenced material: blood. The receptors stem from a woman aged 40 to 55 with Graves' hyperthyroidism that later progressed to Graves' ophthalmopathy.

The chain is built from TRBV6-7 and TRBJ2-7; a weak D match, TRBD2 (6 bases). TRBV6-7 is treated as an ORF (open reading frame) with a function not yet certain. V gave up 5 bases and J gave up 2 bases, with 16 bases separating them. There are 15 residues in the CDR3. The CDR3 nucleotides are TGTGCCAGCAGTGCCTGGGAGGTCACAACCTACGAGCAGTACTTC. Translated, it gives CASSAWEVTTYEQYF.

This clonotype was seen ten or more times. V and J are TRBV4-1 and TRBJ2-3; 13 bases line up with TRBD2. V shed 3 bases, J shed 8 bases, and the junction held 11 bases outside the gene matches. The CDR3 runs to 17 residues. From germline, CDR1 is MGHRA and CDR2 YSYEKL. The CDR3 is CASSQHSGLAGRSTQYF. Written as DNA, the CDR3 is TGCGCCAGCAGCCAGCACTCGGGACTAGCGGGAAGGTCTACGCAGTATTTT.

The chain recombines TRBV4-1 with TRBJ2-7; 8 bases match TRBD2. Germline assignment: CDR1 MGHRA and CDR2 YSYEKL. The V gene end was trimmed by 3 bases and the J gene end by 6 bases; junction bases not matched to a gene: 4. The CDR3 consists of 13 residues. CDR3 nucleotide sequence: TGCGCCAGCAGCCAGCCCCGGGGGGGCGAGCAGTACTTC. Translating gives CASSQPRGGEQYF.

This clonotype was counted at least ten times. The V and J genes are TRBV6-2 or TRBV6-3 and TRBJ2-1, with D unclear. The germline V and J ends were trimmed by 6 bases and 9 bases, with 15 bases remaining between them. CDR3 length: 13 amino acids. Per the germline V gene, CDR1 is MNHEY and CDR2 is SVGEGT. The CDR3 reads CASRNPFGGEQFF. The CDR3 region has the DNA TGTGCCAGCAGAAACCCCTTTGGCGGTGAGCAGTTCTTC.

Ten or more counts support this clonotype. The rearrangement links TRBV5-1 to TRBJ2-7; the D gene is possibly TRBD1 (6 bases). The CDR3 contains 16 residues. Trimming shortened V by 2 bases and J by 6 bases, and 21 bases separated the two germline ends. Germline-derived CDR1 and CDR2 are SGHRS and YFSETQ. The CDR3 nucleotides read TGCGCCAGCAGCTTCTTAGTAGGGGGAGAGGCCTCCGAGCAGTACTTC. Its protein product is CASSFLVGGEASEQYF.

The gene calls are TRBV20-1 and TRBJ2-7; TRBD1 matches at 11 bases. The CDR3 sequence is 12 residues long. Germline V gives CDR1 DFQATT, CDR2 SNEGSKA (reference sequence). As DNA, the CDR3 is TGCAGCTGGACAGGGGGCTACGACGAGCAGTACTTC. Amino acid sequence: CSWTGGYDEQYF.

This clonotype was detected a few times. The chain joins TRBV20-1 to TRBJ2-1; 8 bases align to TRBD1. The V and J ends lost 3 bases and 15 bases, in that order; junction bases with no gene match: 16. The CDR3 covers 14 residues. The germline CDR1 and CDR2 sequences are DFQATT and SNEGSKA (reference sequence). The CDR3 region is CSASSDRERVRRFF. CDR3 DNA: TGCAGTGCTAGTTCGGACAGGGAAAGGGTAAGACGGTTCTTC.

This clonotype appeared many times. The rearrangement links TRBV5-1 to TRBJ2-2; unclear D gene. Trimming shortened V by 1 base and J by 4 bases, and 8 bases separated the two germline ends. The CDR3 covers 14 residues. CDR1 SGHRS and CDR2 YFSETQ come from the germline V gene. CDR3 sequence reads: CASSLFGTTGELFF. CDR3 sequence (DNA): TGCGCCAGCAGCTTGTTTGGTACCACCGGGGAGCTGTTTTTT.

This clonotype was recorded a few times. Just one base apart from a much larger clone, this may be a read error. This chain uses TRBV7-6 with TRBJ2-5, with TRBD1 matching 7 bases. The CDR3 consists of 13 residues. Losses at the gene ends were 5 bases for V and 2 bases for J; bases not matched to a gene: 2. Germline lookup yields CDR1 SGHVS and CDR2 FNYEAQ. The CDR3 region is CASSMGQQETQYF. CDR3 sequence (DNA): TGTGCCAGCAGCATGGGACAGCAAGAGACCCAGTACTTC.

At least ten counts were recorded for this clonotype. CDR3 loop: CSVCPASAAYNEQFF. The CDR3 DNA follows: TGCAGCGTCTGCCCGGCTAGTGCCGCCTACAATGAGCAGTTCTTC. V gene TRBV29-1 combines with J gene TRBJ2-1; D gene uncertain. Germline V gives CDR1 SQVTM, CDR2 ANQGSEA. Trimming pared 6 bases from V and 2 bases from J, leaving 17 bases between. The CDR3 contains 15 residues.

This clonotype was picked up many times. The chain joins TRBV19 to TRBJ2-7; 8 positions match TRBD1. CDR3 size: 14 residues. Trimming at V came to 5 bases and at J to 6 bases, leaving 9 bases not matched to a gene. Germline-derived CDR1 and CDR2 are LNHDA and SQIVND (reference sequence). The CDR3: CASSSRQGRPEQYF. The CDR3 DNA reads TGTGCCAGTAGTTCAAGACAGGGGCGGCCCGAGCAGTACTTC.

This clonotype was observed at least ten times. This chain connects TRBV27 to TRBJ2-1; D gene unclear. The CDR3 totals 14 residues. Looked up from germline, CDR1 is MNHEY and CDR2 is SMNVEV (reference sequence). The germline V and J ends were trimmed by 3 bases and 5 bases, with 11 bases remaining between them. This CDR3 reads CASSFTVVNNEQFF. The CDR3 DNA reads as TGTGCCAGCAGTTTTACGGTGGTAAACAATGAGCAGTTCTTC.

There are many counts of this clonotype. This CDR3 is CASSEIQSSVNTGELFF. In nucleotides, the CDR3 is TGTGCCAGCAGCGAAATCCAGTCTAGCGTAAACACCGGGGAGCTGTTTTTT. The chain has TRBV11-2 and TRBJ2-2; D might be TRBD2 (6 bases). Trimming shortened V by 5 bases and J by 2 bases, and 18 bases separated the two germline ends. CDR1 and CDR2 (germline): SGHAT, FQNNGV. The CDR3 contains 17 residues.

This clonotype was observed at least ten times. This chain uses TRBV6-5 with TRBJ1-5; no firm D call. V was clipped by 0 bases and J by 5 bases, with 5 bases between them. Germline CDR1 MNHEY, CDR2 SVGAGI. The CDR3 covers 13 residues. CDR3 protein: CASSYSEDQPQHF. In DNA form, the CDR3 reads TGTGCCAGCAGTTACTCCGAAGATCAGCCCCAGCATTTT.

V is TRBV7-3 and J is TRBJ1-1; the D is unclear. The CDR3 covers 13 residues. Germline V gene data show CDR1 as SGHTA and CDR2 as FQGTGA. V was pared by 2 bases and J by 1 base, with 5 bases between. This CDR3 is CASSLHQNTEAFF. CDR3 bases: TGTGCCAGCAGCTTACATCAGAACACTGAAGCTTTCTTT.

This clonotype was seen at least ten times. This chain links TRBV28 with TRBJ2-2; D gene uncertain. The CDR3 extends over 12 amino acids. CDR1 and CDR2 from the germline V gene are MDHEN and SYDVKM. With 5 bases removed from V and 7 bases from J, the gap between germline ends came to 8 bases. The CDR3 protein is CASSNWGGELFF. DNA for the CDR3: TGTGCCAGCAGTAATTGGGGCGGGGAGCTGTTTTTT.

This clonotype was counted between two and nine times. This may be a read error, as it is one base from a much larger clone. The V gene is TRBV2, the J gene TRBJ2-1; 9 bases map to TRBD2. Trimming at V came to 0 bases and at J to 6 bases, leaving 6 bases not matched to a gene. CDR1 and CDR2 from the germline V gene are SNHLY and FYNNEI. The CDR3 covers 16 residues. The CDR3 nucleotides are TGTGCCAGCAGTGAAGCCCAAGGACTAGCGCGCAATGAGCAGTTCTTC. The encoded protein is CASSEAQGLARNEQFF.

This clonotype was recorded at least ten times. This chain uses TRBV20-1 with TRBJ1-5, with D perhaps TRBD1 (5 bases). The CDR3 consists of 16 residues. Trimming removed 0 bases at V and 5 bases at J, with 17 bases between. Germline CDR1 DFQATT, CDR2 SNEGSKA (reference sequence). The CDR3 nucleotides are TGCAGTGCTAGAGATGCCAGTTCCTGGGGGGATCAGCCCCAGCATTTT. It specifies CSARDASSWGDQPQHF.

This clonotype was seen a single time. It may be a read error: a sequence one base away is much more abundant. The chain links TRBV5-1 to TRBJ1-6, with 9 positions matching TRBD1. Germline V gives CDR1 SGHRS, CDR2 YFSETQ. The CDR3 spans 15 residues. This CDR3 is CASQITGQGDSPPHF. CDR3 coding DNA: TGCGCCAGCCAGATAACGGGACAGGGTGATTCCCCCCCCCACTTT.

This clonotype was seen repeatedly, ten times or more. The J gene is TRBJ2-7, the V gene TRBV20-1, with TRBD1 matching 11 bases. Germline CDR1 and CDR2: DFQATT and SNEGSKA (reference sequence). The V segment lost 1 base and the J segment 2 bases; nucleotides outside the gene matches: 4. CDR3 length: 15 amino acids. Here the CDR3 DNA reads TGCAGTGCTAGAGTTGGGACAGGGGGTACCTACGAGCAGTACTTC. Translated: CSARVGTGGTYEQYF.

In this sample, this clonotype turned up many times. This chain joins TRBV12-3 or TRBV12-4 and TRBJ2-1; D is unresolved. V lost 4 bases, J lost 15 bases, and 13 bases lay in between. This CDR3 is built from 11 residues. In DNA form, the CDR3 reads TGTGCCAGCAGTTCTCGACTCCATCTGTTCTTC. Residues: CASSSRLHLFF.

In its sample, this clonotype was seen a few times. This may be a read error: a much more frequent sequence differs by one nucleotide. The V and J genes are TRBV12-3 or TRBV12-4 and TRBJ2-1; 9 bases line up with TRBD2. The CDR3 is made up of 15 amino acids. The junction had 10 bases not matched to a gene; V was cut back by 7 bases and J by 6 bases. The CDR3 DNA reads TGTGCCAGCATTTGGACTAGCGCGACTTGCAATGAGCAGTTCTTC. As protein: CASIWTSATCNEQFF.